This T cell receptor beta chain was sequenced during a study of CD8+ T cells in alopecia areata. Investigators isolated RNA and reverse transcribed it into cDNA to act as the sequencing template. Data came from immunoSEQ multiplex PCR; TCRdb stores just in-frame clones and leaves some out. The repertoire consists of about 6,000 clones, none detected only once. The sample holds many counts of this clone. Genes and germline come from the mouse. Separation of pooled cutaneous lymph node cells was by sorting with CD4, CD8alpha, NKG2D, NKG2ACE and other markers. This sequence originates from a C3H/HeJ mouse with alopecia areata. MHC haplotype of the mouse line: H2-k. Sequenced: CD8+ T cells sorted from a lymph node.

The sequenced part of the CDR3 DNA is TGCACCTGCAGTGAGACAGGGGGAAAC. Translation: CTCSETGGN. In full, the CDR3 is CTCSETGGNTLYF. V is TRBV1 and J is TRBJ2-4, with 9 positions matching TRBD1. The read falls 4 residues short of the CDR3 end, and the missing part is taken from the germline J gene. This CDR3 has 13 residues. The germline V gene has CDR1 NSQYPW and CDR2 LRSPGD (reference sequence).